The present TCR beta chain was sequenced within a study of T-cell reconstitution after alpha-beta-depleted transplantation in children. The study's findings and limits: As was reported, about two months after transplant, alpha-beta T cells came from several hundred expanded graft clones. Newly produced T cells mostly provided counts and TCRbeta diversity after one year, as hyperexpanded clones declined. Recipient T cells and thymic progenitors that survived were the source of the high TCRbeta diversity seen at day 60 in some patients.

Molecular barcoding with unique molecular identifiers was used for the TCRbeta library. TCRdb reprocessed the PCR reads via MiXCR and lists one record per CDR3 protein. The sample yields around 600,000 distinct CDR3 sequences, more than 20% seen once. About this clonotype: The antigen is undetermined.

V gave up 5 bases and J gave up 3 bases, with 31 bases separating them. Germline loops: CDR1 SGHAT, CDR2 FQDESV (reference sequence). The CDR3 spans 21 residues. The specimen comprised PBMCs, mostly from graft donor cells, sampled 360 days after TCRalphabeta/CD19-depleted stem cell transplant. This sequence originates from a boy under two years old who had a stem cell transplant for acute myeloid leukemia, so the T cells may come from the graft donor. This sequence joins TRBV11-1 and TRBJ2-2; TRBD1 is a possible D gene (7 bases). This CDR3 is CASSTWTGAYGEVADTGELFF. As DNA, the CDR3 is TGTGCCAGCAGCACCTGGACAGGAGCTTACGGGGAGGTGGCGGACACCGGGGAGCTGTTTTTT.